The text below deals with one TCR beta chain. The target antigen is unknown. The cohort excluded patients with autoimmune disease history or systemic immunosuppression. This record belongs to a study of OX40 agonist ivuxolimab in advanced cancers. As for the study in general: In this cohort, patients received ivuxolimab, an agonistic anti-OX40 (CD134) antibody. Notes on the study in general: Among expanded peripheral T cells, antigen specificity went undetermined.

Generated by immunoSEQ multiplex PCR, the TCRdb table keeps only in-frame clones and is missing some. This sample has around 77,000 clones; approximately 78% occur once, and the top ten carry approximately 5%. Germline V gives CDR1 SGHDT, CDR2 YYEEEE. The CDR3 runs 13 residues. V shed 0 bases and J shed 4 bases, with 7 bases lying between them. The genes are TRBV5-6 and TRBJ1-2, with D hard to call. Specimen: CD4+ or CD8+ T cells sorted from blood, collected in a trial of the OX40 agonist ivuxolimab. The sequence was collected from an adult with an advanced solid tumor such as melanoma, head and neck, liver or kidney cancer. The CDR3 reads CASSLEGSYGYTF. The DNA of the CDR3 is TGTGCCAGCAGCTTGGAGGGTTCCTATGGCTACACCTTC.